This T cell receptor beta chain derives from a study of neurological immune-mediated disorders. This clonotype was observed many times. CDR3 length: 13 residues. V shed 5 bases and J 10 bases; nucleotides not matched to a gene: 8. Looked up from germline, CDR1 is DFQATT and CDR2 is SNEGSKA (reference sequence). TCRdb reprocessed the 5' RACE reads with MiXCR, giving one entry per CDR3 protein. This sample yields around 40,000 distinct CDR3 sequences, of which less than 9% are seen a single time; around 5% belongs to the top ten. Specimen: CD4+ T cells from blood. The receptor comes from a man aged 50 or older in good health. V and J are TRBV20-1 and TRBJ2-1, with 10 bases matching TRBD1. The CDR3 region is CSASSGTGVEQFF. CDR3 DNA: TGCAGTGCTTCCTCCGGGACAGGGGTAGAGCAGTTCTTC.